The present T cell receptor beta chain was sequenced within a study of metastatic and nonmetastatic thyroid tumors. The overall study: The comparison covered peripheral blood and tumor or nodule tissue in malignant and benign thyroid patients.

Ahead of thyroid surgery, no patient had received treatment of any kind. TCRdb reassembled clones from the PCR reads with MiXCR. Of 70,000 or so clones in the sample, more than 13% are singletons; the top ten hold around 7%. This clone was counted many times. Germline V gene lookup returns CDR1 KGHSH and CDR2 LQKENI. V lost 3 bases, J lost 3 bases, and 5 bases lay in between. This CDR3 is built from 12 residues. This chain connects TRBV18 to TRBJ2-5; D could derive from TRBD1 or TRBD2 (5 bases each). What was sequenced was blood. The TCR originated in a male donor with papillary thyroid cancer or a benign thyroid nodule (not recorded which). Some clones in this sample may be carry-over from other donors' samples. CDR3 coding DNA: TGTGCCAGCTCACCGGGGGAAGAGACCCAGTACTTC. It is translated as CASSPGEETQYF. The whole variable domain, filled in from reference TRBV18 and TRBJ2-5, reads NAGVMQNPRHLVRRRGQEARLRCSPMKGHSHVYWYRQLPEEGLKFMVYLQKENIIDESGMPKERFSAEFPKEGPSILRIQQVVRGDSAAYFCASSPGEETQYFGPGTRLLVL.